These 16 T cell receptor beta chains came from one sample sequenced in a study of blood T cell repertoires in COVID-19. This table comes from immunoSEQ multiplex PCR, and its TCRdb copy is limited to in-frame clones, with some not included. This sample has under 300,000 clones, with approximately 85% found just once. Sample: peripheral blood. Receptors were obtained from a woman aged 70-85 years with acute or convalescent COVID-19.

The chain employs TRBV9 and TRBJ1-2, with D possibly matching TRBD1 (6 bases). The CDR3 contains 14 residues. Trimming took 5 bases from V and 8 from J, leaving 19 bases between them. The V gene's germline CDR1 is SGDLS and CDR2 YYNGEE. This chain's CDR3 is CASSEGWDTGGYTF. Written as DNA, the CDR3 is TGTGCCAGCAGTGAGGGTTGGGACACGGGAGGCTACACCTTC.

The rearrangement joins TRBV18 to TRBJ1-4, with 7 nucleotides matching TRBD1. The germline CDR1 and CDR2 sequences are KGHSH and LQKENI. The CDR3 length is 17 residues. V shed 3 bases and J 8 bases; nucleotides not matched to a gene: 15. The CDR3 loop reads CASSPRGTSMEREKLFF. The CDR3 coding sequence is TGTGCCAGCTCACCCAGGGGGACGAGTATGGAAAGGGAAAAACTGTTTTTT.

The J gene is TRBJ1-2, the V gene TRBV28, with 9 bases matching TRBD1. The germline gives CDR1 MDHEN, CDR2 SYDVKM. The CDR3 loop spans 16 amino acids. The ends lost 3 bases at V and 7 bases at J; junction bases unmatched: 12. The CDR3 spells CASSFSDRGILSGYTF. CDR3 coding DNA: TGTGCCAGCAGTTTCTCGGACAGGGGAATTCTGTCTGGCTACACCTTC.

The chain links TRBV19 to TRBJ1-1; 7 nucleotides line up with TRBD1. With V trimmed by 3 bases and J by 6 bases, 10 bases remained unmatched. The CDR3 loop spans 15 amino acids. The germline gives CDR1 LNHDA, CDR2 SQIVND (reference sequence). The CDR3 sequence: CASSIMGRGIAEAFF. CDR3 DNA: TGTGCCAGTAGTATCATGGGCAGGGGGATTGCTGAAGCTTTCTTT.

This chain connects TRBV3-1 (or the pseudogene TRBV3-2) to TRBJ2-1; 15 bases are shared with TRBD2. This CDR3 has 16 residues. Germline V CDR1 and CDR2: LGHDT, YNNKEL (reference sequence). With V trimmed by 4 bases and J by 7 bases, 5 bases remained unmatched. The CDR3 DNA follows: TGTGCCAGCAGCCCTTGGACTAGCGGGGGGGGAAATGAGCAGTTCTTC. Translation gives CASSPWTSGGGNEQFF.

The V call is TRBV9, the J call TRBJ2-2; 10 bases are shared with TRBD1. Germline-derived CDR1 and CDR2 are SGDLS and YYNGEE. Losses at the gene ends were 0 bases for V and 6 bases for J; bases not matched to a gene: 8. The CDR3 has 17 residues. This CDR3 reads CASSVAPGTGDPGELFF. Written as DNA, the CDR3 is TGTGCCAGCAGCGTAGCTCCAGGGACAGGGGATCCCGGGGAGCTGTTTTTT.

This chain joins TRBV6-5 and TRBJ1-1; TRBD1 agrees at 7 bases. This CDR3 contains 12 residues. CDR1 and CDR2 from the germline V gene are MNHEY and SVGAGI. V trimming: 6 bases; J trimming: 11 bases; junction bases outside the gene matches: 9. The CDR3 DNA reads as TGTGCCAGCAGCATCATCGGGACAGCCGCTTTCTTT. It encodes CASSIIGTAAFF.

This chain links TRBV9 with TRBJ2-1; weak D call: TRBD1 (6 bases). The V gene's germline CDR1 is SGDLS and CDR2 YYNGEE. The V end lost 1 base, the J end lost 5 bases, and 7 bases lay between the germline ends. The CDR3 sequence is 13 residues long. The CDR3: CASSVSGDNEQFF. The CDR3 nucleotides are TGTGCCAGCAGCGTATCAGGGGACAATGAGCAGTTCTTC. The full variable domain, in which reference TRBV9 and TRBJ2-1 provide the parts outside the CDR3, is DSGVTQTPKHLITATGQRVTLRCSPRSGDLSVYWYQQSLDQGLQFLIQYYNGEERAKGNILERFSAQQFPDLHSELNLSSLELGDSALYFCASSVSGDNEQFFGPGTRLTVL.

The chain carries TRBV14 and TRBJ2-3; tentative D call: TRBD1 (5 bases). Deletions cut 3 bases from V and 4 bases from J, with 20 bases between. CDR1 and CDR2 (germline): SGHDN, FVKESK. The CDR3 is 17 amino acids. In DNA, the CDR3 is TGTGCCAGCAGCCAGGGGAAAGGGCAGGGAATACCAGATACGCAGTATTTT. This sequence encodes CASSQGKGQGIPDTQYF.

This clone appeared a few times. The CDR3 region is CASSLGEGQPQHF. CDR3 DNA: TGTGCCAGCAGTTTAGGGGAGGGTCAGCCCCAGCATTTT. J is TRBJ1-5 and V is TRBV12-3 or TRBV12-4; no clear D gene. Trimming took off 1 base at V and 6 bases at J, with 7 bases between the two ends. The CDR3 sequence is 13 residues long.

The chain is built from TRBV7-9 and TRBJ1-1; the match to TRBD1 covers 9 bases. This CDR3 is built from 14 residues. Trimming took 6 bases from V and 1 from J; bases not matched to a gene: 3. In germline, CDR1 is SEHNR, CDR2 FQNEAQ (reference sequence). CDR3 nucleotides: TGTGCCAGCAGGGGACAGGGAAAGAACACTGAAGCTTTCTTT. It specifies CASRGQGKNTEAFF.

The chain combines TRBV24-1 with TRBJ2-5, with D possibly matching TRBD1 (6 bases). There are 13 residues in the CDR3. V shed 3 bases and J shed 3 bases, with 7 bases lying between them. Germline values: CDR1 KGHDR, CDR2 SFDVKD. CDR3 bases: TGTGCCACCAGTGATAGGACAGAAGAGACCCAGTACTTC. This codes for CATSDRTEETQYF.

The chain has TRBV5-1 and TRBJ2-3; 8 nucleotides agree with TRBD2. V lost 4 bases to trimming and J lost 5 bases; unmatched junction nucleotides: 9. The CDR3 sequence is 15 residues long. Germline lookup yields CDR1 SGHRS and CDR2 YFSETQ. This chain's CDR3 is CASSAAGTRGDTQYF. The CDR3, as DNA: TGCGCCAGCAGCGCGGCGGGGACTAGGGGAGATACGCAGTATTTT.

This clone was seen once. The J gene is TRBJ1-2, the V gene TRBV3-1 (or the pseudogene TRBV3-2), with 7 bases fitting TRBD1. This CDR3 contains 13 residues. Germline values: CDR1 LGHDT, CDR2 YNNKEL (reference sequence). V lost 1 base and J lost 7; bases outside the gene matches: 3. The CDR3 DNA is TGTGCCAGCAGCCAAGGACAGGGAGGTGGCTACACCTTC. Its translation: CASSQGQGGGYTF.

This chain links TRBV29-1 with TRBJ2-1; 12 bases map to TRBD2. Trimming took 4 bases from V and 2 from J; bases not matched to a gene: 6. The CDR3 runs to 16 residues. Germline lookup yields CDR1 SQVTM and CDR2 ANQGSEA. The chain's CDR3 is CSVVSSGGVAYNEQFF. CDR3 bases: TGCAGCGTTGTGTCTAGCGGGGGGGTTGCCTACAATGAGCAGTTCTTC.

The gene calls are TRBV5-4 and TRBJ1-6; D remains ambiguous. This CDR3 is built from 14 residues. V was cut by 3 bases and J by 5 bases, with 9 bases left in between. Germline loops: CDR1 SGHNT, CDR2 YYREEE (reference sequence). The CDR3 loop is CASSSQRDNSPLHF. The DNA of the CDR3 is TGTGCCAGCAGCTCACAGAGGGATAATTCACCCCTCCACTTT.